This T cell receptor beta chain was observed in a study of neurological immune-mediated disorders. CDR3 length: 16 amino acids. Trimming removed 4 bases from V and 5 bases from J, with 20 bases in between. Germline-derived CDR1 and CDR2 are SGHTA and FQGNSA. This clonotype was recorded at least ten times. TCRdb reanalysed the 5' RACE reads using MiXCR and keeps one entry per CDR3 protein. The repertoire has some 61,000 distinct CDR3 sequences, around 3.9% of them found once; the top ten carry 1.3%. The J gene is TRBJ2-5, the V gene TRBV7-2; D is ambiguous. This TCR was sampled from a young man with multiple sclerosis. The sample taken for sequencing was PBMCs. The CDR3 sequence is CASSSPESAGRETQYF. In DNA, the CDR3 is TGTGCCAGCAGCTCCCCGGAAAGCGCTGGCCGGGAGACCCAGTACTTC.